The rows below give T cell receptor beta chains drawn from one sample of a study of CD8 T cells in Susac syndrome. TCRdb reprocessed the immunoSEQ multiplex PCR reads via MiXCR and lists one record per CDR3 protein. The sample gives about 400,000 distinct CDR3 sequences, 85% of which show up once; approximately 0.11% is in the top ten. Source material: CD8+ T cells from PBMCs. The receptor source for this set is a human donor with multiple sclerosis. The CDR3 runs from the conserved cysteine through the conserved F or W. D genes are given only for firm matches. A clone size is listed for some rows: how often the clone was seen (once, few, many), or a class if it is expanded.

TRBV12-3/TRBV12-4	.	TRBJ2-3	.	CASSSKPDTQYF	TGTGCCAGCAGTTCAAAGCCAGATACGCAGTATTTT
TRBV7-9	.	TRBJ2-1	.	CASRTDYNEQFF	TGTGCCAGCCGGACAGATTACAATGAGCAGTTCTTC
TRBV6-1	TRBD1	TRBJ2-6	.	CASSEDLDREYGANVLTF	TGTGCCAGCAGTGAAGATTTGGACAGGGAATATGGGGCCAACGTCCTGACTTTC
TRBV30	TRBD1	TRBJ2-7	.	CAWSPVVDRGSHEQYF	TGTGCCTGGAGTCCCGTCGTGGACAGGGGGTCCCACGAGCAGTACTTC
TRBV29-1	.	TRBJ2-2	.	CSVGGMGTGELFF	TGCAGCGTTGGGGGGATGGGCACCGGGGAGCTGTTTTTT
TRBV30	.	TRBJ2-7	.	CAWSVGGLSYEQYF	TGTGCCTGGAGTGTTGGGGGGCTCTCCTACGAGCAGTACTTC
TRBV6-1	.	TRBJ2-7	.	CASRYYYEQYF	TGTGCCAGCAGGTATTACTACGAGCAGTACTTC
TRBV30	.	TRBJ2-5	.	CAWTLLQPETQYF	TGTGCCTGGACCCTTTTACAGCCGGAGACCCAGTACTTC
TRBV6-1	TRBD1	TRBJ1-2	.	CASSEMNRGDYGYTF	TGTGCCAGCAGCGAAATGAACAGGGGGGACTATGGCTACACCTTC
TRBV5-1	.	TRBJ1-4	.	CASSLKGGMDEKLFF	TGCGCCAGCAGCTTGAAGGGGGGCATGGATGAAAAACTGTTTTTT
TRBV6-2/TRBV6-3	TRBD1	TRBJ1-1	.	CASSYRAGGGNTEAFF	TGTGCCAGCAGTTACAGGGCCGGAGGGGGCAACACTGAAGCTTTCTTT
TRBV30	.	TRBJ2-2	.	CAWSSAANTGELFF	TGTGCCTGGAGTTCGGCGGCGAACACCGGGGAGCTGTTTTTT
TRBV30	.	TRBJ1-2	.	CAWRGVPVYGYTF	TGTGCCTGGAGGGGGGTCCCCGTCTATGGCTACACCTTC
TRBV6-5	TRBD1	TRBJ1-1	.	CASSIRTGHTEAFF	TGTGCCAGCAGTATTCGGACAGGCCACACTGAAGCTTTCTTT
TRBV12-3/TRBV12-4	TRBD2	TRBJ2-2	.	CASIPPSGNTGELFF	TGTGCCAGCATTCCCCCTAGCGGGAACACCGGGGAGCTGTTTTTT
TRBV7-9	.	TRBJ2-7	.	CASSSRSTYEQYF	TGTGCCAGCAGCTCTCGTTCTACCTACGAGCAGTACTTC
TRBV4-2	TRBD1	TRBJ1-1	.	CASSRTHPGGYMNTEAFF	TGTGCCAGCAGTAGGACTCATCCAGGGGGATACATGAACACTGAAGCTTTCTTT
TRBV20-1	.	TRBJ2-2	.	CSAVRRDENTGELFF	TGCAGTGCCGTACGCCGGGACGAGAACACCGGGGAGCTGTTTTTT
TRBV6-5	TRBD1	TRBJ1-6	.	CASSYSMGTGVSPLHF	TGTGCCAGCAGTTACTCGATGGGGACAGGGGTTTCACCCCTCCACTTT
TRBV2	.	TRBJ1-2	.	CASSSQGAYGYTF	TGTGCCAGCAGCTCCCAGGGAGCCTATGGCTACACCTTC
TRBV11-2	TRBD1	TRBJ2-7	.	CASSFWDRGYDEQYF	TGTGCCAGCAGCTTTTGGGACAGGGGATACGACGAGCAGTACTTC
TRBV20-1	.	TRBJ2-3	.	CSAENSEADTQYF	TGCAGTGCTGAAAACAGTGAAGCAGATACGCAGTATTTT
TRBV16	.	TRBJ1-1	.	CASSQSPQGVGHTEAFF	TGTGCCAGCAGCCAATCTCCGCAGGGAGTCGGGCACACTGAAGCTTTCTTT
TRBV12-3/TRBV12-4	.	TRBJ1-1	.	CASNDSPNTEAFF	TGTGCCAGCAACGACAGCCCGAACACTGAAGCTTTCTTT
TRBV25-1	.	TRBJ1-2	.	CASSESSEVYGYTF	TGTGCCAGCAGTGAAAGTAGCGAGGTCTATGGCTACACCTTC
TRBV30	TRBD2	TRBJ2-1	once	CAWSRSSGGVLGEQFF	TGTGCCTGGAGTAGGAGTAGCGGGGGGGTCTTGGGTGAGCAGTTCTTC
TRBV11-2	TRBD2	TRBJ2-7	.	CASSLDAGLPHEQYF	TGTGCCAGCAGCTTAGACGCGGGACTACCCCACGAGCAGTACTTC
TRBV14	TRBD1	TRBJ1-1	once	CASSLETGVYTEAFF	TGTGCCAGCAGCCTAGAGACAGGGGTGTACACTGAAGCTTTCTTT
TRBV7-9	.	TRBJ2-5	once	CASSLLRDTQETQYF	TGTGCCAGCAGCTTATTGCGGGATACTCAAGAGACCCAGTACTTC
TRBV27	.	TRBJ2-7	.	CASSFGSPSYEQYF	TGTGCCAGCAGTTTTGGCAGTCCCTCCTACGAGCAGTACTTC
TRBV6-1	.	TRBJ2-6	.	CASSETDSSGANVLTF	TGTGCCAGCAGTGAAACAGACAGCTCTGGGGCCAACGTCCTGACTTTC